This TCR beta chain was obtained from a study of shared T cell receptors in the human thymus. This CDR3 is 14 amino acids long. Losses at the gene ends were 4 bases for V and 3 bases for J; bases not matched to a gene: 5. Germline CDR1 MNHEY, CDR2 SVGAGI. Assay: immunoSEQ multiplex PCR; the TCRdb copy retains only in-frame clones and omits some. This table has hundreds of thousands of clones, roughly 85% appearing once. These data were also filed under a second study, of human thymus T cells. That investigation notes: Healthy Finnish infants undergoing corrective surgery for congenital heart defects provided the donor material. Repertoires from thymus and blood appeared to show biased V and J gene usage.

The TCR comes from a girl in the first two years of life with a congenital heart defect. The rearrangement uses TRBV6-5 and TRBJ2-5; TRBD1 aligns across 7 bases. The sample comprised thymocytes. CDR3 in DNA: TGTGCCAGCAGTTCTAAAGACAGGGAAGAGACCCAGTACTTC. Amino acids: CASSSKDREETQYF.